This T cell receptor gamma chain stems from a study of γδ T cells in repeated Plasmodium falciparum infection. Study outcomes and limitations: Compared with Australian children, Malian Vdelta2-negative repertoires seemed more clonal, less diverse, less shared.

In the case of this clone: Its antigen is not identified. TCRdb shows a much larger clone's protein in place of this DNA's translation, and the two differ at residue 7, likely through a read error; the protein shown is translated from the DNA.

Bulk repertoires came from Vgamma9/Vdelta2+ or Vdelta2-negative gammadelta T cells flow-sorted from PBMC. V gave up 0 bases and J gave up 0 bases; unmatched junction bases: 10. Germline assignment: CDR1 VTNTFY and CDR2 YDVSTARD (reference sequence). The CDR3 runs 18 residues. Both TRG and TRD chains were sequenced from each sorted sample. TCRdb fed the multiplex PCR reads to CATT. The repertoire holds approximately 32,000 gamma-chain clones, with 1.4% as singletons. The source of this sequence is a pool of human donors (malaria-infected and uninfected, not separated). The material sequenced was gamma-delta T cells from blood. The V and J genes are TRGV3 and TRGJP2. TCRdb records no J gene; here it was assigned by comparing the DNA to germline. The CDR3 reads CATWDRTWGYSSDWIKTF. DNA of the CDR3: TGTGCCACCTGGGACAGGACTTGGGGGTATAGTAGTGATTGGATCAAGACGTTT.